This TCR beta chain comes out of a study of T cell clonotyping in hematopoietic cell transplantation. Overall study results and limits: Without cell sorting, CD4 versus CD8 contributions remain unresolved.

Only in-frame clones appear in the TCRdb table, and some are missing; sequencing was by immunoSEQ multiplex PCR. Counted here are approximately 22,000 clones, roughly 90% occurring once; the ten biggest clones make up around 3.6%. Germline assignment: CDR1 MGHRA and CDR2 YSYEKL. V shed 1 base, J shed 5 bases, and the junction held 17 bases outside the gene matches. The CDR3 is made up of 18 amino acids. In regard to this clone: The antigen is not known.

Time point meaning: recipient sample about 28 days before transplant, after cytoreduction. This receptor was identified in a man aged 18 to 29 with biphenotypic leukemia. Some clones in this sample may be carry-over from other donors' samples. The V gene is TRBV4-1, the J gene TRBJ2-7, with 7 bases that match TRBD2. This specimen was peripheral blood mononuclear cells, taken before stem cell transplant. CDR3 bases: TGCGCCAGCAGCCAAGTCGCCGCTAGACTAGCCCGAAGCGACGAGCAGTACTTC. It is translated as CASSQVAARLARSDEQYF.